Sequencing of this TCR beta chain was carried out in a study of response to subunit inactivated influenza vaccine. General study points: Authors suggested few new T cells are recruited by each seasonal influenza vaccination.

After removal of 6 bases from V and 4 bases from J, the junction contained 11 bases not matched to a gene. Germline CDR1 and CDR2: SGHTS and YDEGEE. The CDR3 spans 16 residues. From the RT-PCR reads, TCRdb called clonotypes with MiXCR, one entry per CDR3 protein. This sample has hundreds of thousands of distinct CDR3 sequences, with 13% to 15% found just once. For this clonotype: Its antigen is currently unknown.

The sequencing here drew on PBMCs from blood, taken 14 days before vaccination. The sequence was obtained from a man in his forties or fifties who received an inactivated influenza vaccine. The gene calls are TRBV5-8 and TRBJ2-3; 10 nucleotides align to TRBD2. CDR3 bases: TGTGCCAGCACCGAGCCGGGACTAGCGACTTCAGATACGCAGTATTTT. Protein sequence: CASTEPGLATSDTQYF.